What follows are 5 T cell receptor beta chains derived from one specimen sequenced in a study of breast tumors, draining lymph nodes, adjacent tissues. Using its own MiXCR run on the multiplex PCR reads, TCRdb lists one record per CDR3 protein. The table has 50,000 to 85,000 distinct CDR3 sequences, about 40% seen once; the top ten hold 8% to 9.5%. Input material: breast tumor tissue. Source of these receptors: a female donor with breast cancer. Some clones in this sample may be carry-over from other donors' samples.

This clonotype qualifies as medium-sized (0.01 to 0.1%). The rearrangement joins TRBV7-6 to TRBJ1-5; a possible D gene is TRBD1 (5 bases). Trimming removed 0 bases at V and 0 bases at J, with 12 bases between. This CDR3 has 17 amino acids. Germline loops: CDR1 SGHVS, CDR2 FNYEAQ. CDR3 in DNA: TGTGCCAGCAGCTTAGCTACAGGCTATGATAGCAATCAGCCCCAGCATTTT. Its protein is CASSLATGYDSNQPQHF.

In its sample, this clonotype was seen many times. Just one base apart from a much larger clone, this may be a read error. The final CDR3 position lacks the conserved phenylalanine or tryptophan, pointing to a likely read error. V is TRBV29-1 and J is TRBJ1-2; D unresolved. The ends were cut back, 4 bases at V and 2 bases at J, with 5 bases in the middle. CDR1 SQVTM and CDR2 ANQGSEA come from the germline V gene. This CDR3 is 11 amino acids long. The CDR3 is CSVVRNYGYTL. CDR3 nucleotide sequence: TGCAGCGTTGTCAGGAACTATGGCTACACCCTC.

This clonotype was seen at least ten times. This chain connects TRBV9 to TRBJ2-3, with TRBD1 identical over 9 bases. The V segment lost 3 bases and the J segment 2 bases; nucleotides outside the gene matches: 4. In germline, CDR1 is SGDLS, CDR2 YYNGEE. CDR3 length equals 15 residues. The CDR3 spells CASSGGQGLTDTQYF. CDR3 DNA sequence: TGTGCCAGCAGCGGCGGACAGGGGCTCACAGATACGCAGTATTTT.

This sequence joins TRBV12-3 or TRBV12-4 and TRBJ2-5, with 8 nucleotides matching TRBD2. The J segment lost 5 bases and the V segment lost 1 base, leaving 9 bases of the junction unmatched. This CDR3 contains 16 residues. The DNA of the CDR3 is TGTGCCAGCAGTTTAGGGAGCGGGAGTGACTACGAGACCCAGTACTTC. Translation gives CASSLGSGSDYETQYF.

This clonotype was seen many times. The chain links TRBV7-2 to TRBJ2-3, with 7 bases matching TRBD2. Germline-derived CDR1 and CDR2 are SGHTA and FQGNSA. The CDR3 has 15 amino acids. Germline trimming cut 0 bases from V and 5 bases from J; bases unmatched to any gene: 5. Here the CDR3 reads CASSLAGRAGDTQYF. The CDR3 nucleotides are TGTGCCAGCAGCTTAGCAGGGAGGGCGGGAGATACGCAGTATTTT.